This TCR beta chain was identified in a study of cytomegalovirus exposure and HLA in healthy donors. This clone appeared a single time. This same CDR3 is encoded by further DNA sequences in the sample. The V gene's germline CDR1 is MNHNY and CDR2 SVGAGI (reference sequence). The CDR3 is 15 amino acids. Losses at the gene ends were 3 bases for V and 2 bases for J; bases not matched to a gene: 6. TCRdb's table, derived via immunoSEQ multiplex PCR, lists solely in-frame clones and lacks some. The sample lists roughly 260,000 clones; roughly 89% were seen once. The V and J genes are TRBV6-6 and TRBJ1-1, with 7 bases identical to TRBD1. Sequencing used PBMCs. The sequence came from a woman younger than 35 in good health and CMV-seronegative. The CDR3: CASSYSGTVNTEAFF. The CDR3 nucleotides read TGTGCCAGCAGTTATTCCGGGACAGTAAACACTGAAGCTTTCTTT.